These 18 T cell receptor beta chains came from one sample sequenced in a study of T cell repertoires in cytomegalovirus infection. TCRdb used MiXCR to reprocess the reads, holding one entry per CDR3 protein. In the table there are approximately 600,000 distinct CDR3 sequences, approximately 40% of which are singletons. Their antigen targets remain unknown. The sequenced sample was cultured PBMCs, obtained from culture after CMV antigen stimulation. These TCRs come from a human donor in good health (CMV status not recorded). Some clones in this sample may be carry-over from other donors' samples.

V usage is TRBV15 and J usage is TRBJ1-5, with D unclear. Germline V gene data show CDR1 as LNHNV and CDR2 as YYDKDF (reference sequence). The CDR3 is 14 amino acids. V dropped 3 bases and J dropped 6 bases, with 12 bases sitting between them. CDR3 amino acids: CATSRASWTQPQHF. CDR3 nucleotides: TGTGCCACCAGCAGGGCGAGTTGGACTCAGCCCCAGCATTTT.

The CDR3 region is CASSWTSGTDEQFF. CDR3 DNA: TGCGCCAGCAGCTGGACTAGCGGGACTGATGAGCAGTTCTTC. This chain uses TRBV5-1 with TRBJ2-1, with TRBD2 matching 12 bases. CDR3 length: 14 residues. V shed 3 bases and J 8 bases; nucleotides not matched to a gene: 3. Germline CDR1 is SGHRS and CDR2 is YFSETQ.

The chain carries TRBV4-3 and TRBJ1-4; D is uncertain. This CDR3 comprises 15 residues. V lost 4 bases, J lost 0 bases, and 9 bases lay in between. Germline values: CDR1 LGHNA, CDR2 YSLEER. As DNA, the CDR3 is TGCGCCAGCAGCCCAACAGTGGCAACTAATGAAAAACTGTTTTTT. Translation: CASSPTVATNEKLFF.

The chain combines TRBV12-3 or TRBV12-4 with TRBJ1-1; D is undetermined. Trimming cost V 3 bases and J 6 bases, with 11 bases left between them. This CDR3 region has 13 residues. CDR3 DNA: TGTGCCAGCAGTTTCGGTGTTGGCTCTGAAGCTTTCTTT. Residues: CASSFGVGSEAFF.

This clonotype was detected only a few times. The chain has TRBV7-6 and TRBJ2-1; no definite D call. There are 15 residues in the CDR3. V was shortened by 4 bases and J by 0 bases, with 10 bases between the two germline ends. Germline CDR1 SGHVS, CDR2 FNYEAQ. The CDR3 DNA reads as TGTGCCAGCAGCTCACGAGTTGGCTCCTACAATGAGCAGTTCTTC. This translates into CASSSRVGSYNEQFF.

This chain joins TRBV7-2 and TRBJ2-3; 9 nucleotides line up with TRBD1. Germline-derived CDR1 and CDR2 are SGHTA and FQGNSA. CDR3 length: 14 residues. Unmatched junction bases numbered 5, after V lost 5 bases and J lost 5 bases. In DNA, the CDR3 is TGTGCCAGCAGCGCCACAGGGGGCCTAGATACGCAGTATTTT. Amino acid sequence: CASSATGGLDTQYF. Based on the CDR3 plus reference TRBV7-2 and TRBJ2-3, the full variable domain is GAGVSQSPSNKVTEKGKDVELRCDPISGHTALYWYRQSLGQGLEFLIYFQGNSAPDKSGLPSDRFSAERTGGSVSTLTIQRTQQEDSAVYLCASSATGGLDTQYFGPGTRLTVL.

The V call is TRBV5-1, the J call TRBJ2-3; possible D gene TRBD2, 6 bases. V was pared by 3 bases and J by 1 base, with 12 bases between. The length of the CDR3 is 15 residues. Germline values: CDR1 SGHRS, CDR2 YFSETQ. CDR3 residues: CASSSTGGGTDTQYF. The DNA for the CDR3 is TGCGCCAGCAGCTCGACCGGGGGTGGCACAGATACGCAGTATTTT.

V and J are TRBV7-2 and TRBJ1-2, with D possibly being TRBD1 (6 bases). Per the germline V gene, CDR1 is SGHTA and CDR2 is FQGNSA. CDR3 length: 13 amino acids. The V end lost 6 bases, the J end lost 8 bases, and 16 bases lay between the germline ends. Here the CDR3 reads CASRPGGGTGYTF. The DNA for the CDR3 is TGTGCCAGCAGGCCTGGCGGGGGCACGGGCTACACCTTC. Based on the CDR3 plus reference TRBV7-2 and TRBJ1-2, the full variable domain is GAGVSQSPSNKVTEKGKDVELRCDPISGHTALYWYRQSLGQGLEFLIYFQGNSAPDKSGLPSDRFSAERTGGSVSTLTIQRTQQEDSAVYLCASRPGGGTGYTFGSGTRLTVV.

V gene TRBV6-6 combines with J gene TRBJ1-1; D possibly corresponds to TRBD1 (6 bases). The CDR3 has 14 residues. From germline, CDR1 is MNHNY and CDR2 SVGAGI (reference sequence). Trimming left V 5 bases short and J 4 bases short, with 14 bases between. DNA of the CDR3: TGTGCCAGCAGTGTACAGGGTGTGACCACTGAAGCTTTCTTT. Translation gives CASSVQGVTTEAFF.

This sequence joins TRBV19 and TRBJ2-1; perhaps TRBD2 as D (7 bases). Germline V CDR1 and CDR2: LNHDA, SQIVND (reference sequence). The V end lost 4 bases, the J end lost 4 bases, and 14 bases lay between the germline ends. The CDR3 runs 15 residues. CDR3 residues: CASSTWGGGYNEQFF. The CDR3 region has the DNA TGTGCCAGTAGTACGTGGGGAGGGGGGTACAATGAGCAGTTCTTC.

The chain couples TRBV24-1 to TRBJ1-6; no firm D call. The CDR3 length is 16 residues. V shed 9 bases and J shed 4 bases, with 18 bases lying between them. Germline CDR1 is KGHDR and CDR2 is SFDVKD. This chain's CDR3 is CATPGEAGFYNSPLHF. CDR3 DNA: TGTGCCACCCCGGGTGAGGCGGGCTTTTATAATTCACCCCTCCACTTT.

On this clonotype itself: One end of the junction varies from germline; a read error may be responsible. The chain recombines TRBV12-3 or TRBV12-4 with TRBJ2-7; D possibly uses TRBD1 or TRBD2 (5 bases each). This CDR3 region has 14 residues. The CDR3 here is CASRPGRASDEQYF. DNA of the CDR3: TGTGCCAGCAGGCCAGGGCGGGCCTCCGACGAGCAGTACTTC.

This clonotype came up once. The genes are TRBV5-1 and TRBJ1-2; possible D gene TRBD1, 6 bases. The CDR3 runs to 15 residues. Germline V gives CDR1 SGHRS, CDR2 YFSETQ. Between the trimmed V and J ends, which lost 3 bases and 5 bases, there was a span of 17 bases. In DNA form, the CDR3 reads TGCGCCAGCAGCTACGGACAGCCGCTGCTTTATGGCTACACCTTC. It translates to CASSYGQPLLYGYTF.

This clonotype was seen a few times. The chain couples TRBV7-2 to TRBJ2-1, with no clear D. The CDR3 extends over 12 amino acids. V was clipped by 10 bases and J by 4 bases, with 11 bases between them. Germline V CDR1 and CDR2: SGHTA, FQGNSA. The CDR3 DNA reads as TGTGCCACCGGACGGAGATACAATGAGCAGTTCTTC. The encoded protein is CATGRRYNEQFF.

V is TRBV6-2 or TRBV6-3 and J is TRBJ2-2; D possibly corresponds to TRBD2 (5 bases). Germline-derived CDR1 and CDR2 are MNHEY and SVGEGT. The CDR3 loop spans 15 amino acids. V was clipped by 10 bases and J by 1 base, with 16 bases between them. CDR3 loop: CAINRSGQNTGELFF. CDR3 nucleotides: TGTGCCATTAATCGGAGCGGTCAGAACACCGGGGAGCTGTTTTTT.

This chain uses TRBV7-6 with TRBJ2-5; 7 bases align to TRBD2. This CDR3 has 16 amino acids. Trimming removed 1 base from V and 5 bases from J; junction bases left unmatched: 10. CDR1 is SGHVS, CDR2 FNYEAQ, per germline. This CDR3 reads CASSLGGGGESETQYF. The CDR3 DNA reads TGTGCCAGCAGCTTAGGGGGTGGGGGGGAGTCGGAGACCCAGTACTTC.

V is TRBV5-1 and J is TRBJ2-2, with D possibly being TRBD2 (6 bases). Looked up from germline, CDR1 is SGHRS and CDR2 is YFSETQ. Deletions cut 4 bases from V and 7 bases from J, with 14 bases between. The CDR3 has 14 residues. CDR3 in DNA: TGCGCCAGCAGCCGGGACGGGGGTCGCGGGGAGCTGTTTTTT. Its protein is CASSRDGGRGELFF.

The V and J genes are TRBV28 and TRBJ1-5; possible D gene TRBD1, 6 bases. V was clipped by 5 bases and J by 0 bases, with 17 bases between them. The CDR3 has 17 residues. Germline V gene data show CDR1 as MDHEN and CDR2 as SYDVKM. Written as DNA, the CDR3 is TGTGCCAGCAGTCCACCACGTTACAGGGATAGCAATCAGCCCCAGCATTTT. Amino acid sequence: CASSPPRYRDSNQPQHF.